Included here is one T cell receptor beta chain sequence, with context. What this receptor recognizes is not known. No much larger clone is present one base from it, and per-base qualities are unavailable. This sample is drawn from a study of spatial heterogeneity in lung cancer (dated by TCRdb to the late 2010s). About the full investigation: The donors were 72 patients from the lung TRACERx cohort who had early-stage, untreated non-small cell lung cancer. Both alpha and beta chains were TCR-sequenced in about 240 tumor regions, approximately 67 matched nontumor lung samples and some 56 PBMC samples obtained at surgery. In the raw uncorrected reads, each unique combination of TCR and UMI appeared on average more than ten times. The study linked features of the TCR repertoire to counts of nonsynonymous mutations, which were determined by whole-exome sequencing of tumor tissue. Follow-up PBMC samples were sequenced whenever available, and the median time to follow-up was roughly 22 months after resection. Beta-chain transcripts were consistently detected in greater numbers than alpha-chain transcripts, which likely reflects a higher abundance of beta-chain transcripts. In non-small cell lung cancer, the study made a quantitative comparison of TCR alpha and beta repertoires among multiple tumor regions, matched nontumor lung and blood. The full study reports these points: Comparisons of baseline and follow-up blood repertoires included only 14 patients. Additional single-cell paired TCR alpha and beta sequencing was considered necessary to confirm, at a functional level, the hypothesis that regional TCRs recognize regional mutations. Ubiquitous expanded tumor TCRs showed up in blood more often at tumor resection than at routine follow-up.

Sample time point, as interpreted from the label and publication: blood at routine non-recurrence follow-up after resection. For TCR sequencing, whole RNA was extracted from tumor and nontumor lung tissue, or from cryopreserved PBMC samples, and no cell sorting was done. Only patients with enough RNA available from two or more tumor regions were chosen for TCR sequencing. The library was built by means of 5' RACE. The listed sequencing device is NextSeq 500. The TCR library protocol attached a unique molecular identifier to each TCR cDNA molecule to allow correction of PCR and sequencing errors. The authors processed their data as follows. TCR identification, UMI-based error correction and CDR3 extraction were performed with Decombinator tools. TCRs above a frequency of 2 per 1,000, corresponding to the top 1% of the tumor frequency distribution, were defined as expanded. Renyi diversity was computed with the R vegan package after each repertoire had been subsampled 100 times to 5,000 TCRs. CDR3 similarity networks were built from amino acid triplet string-kernel similarity, connecting CDR3s with pairwise similarity above 0.82. The public reads were reanalyzed by TCRdb: fastp trimming at Q25, MiXCR alignment, in-frame beta chains only. CDR3 protein duplicates are merged, each entry listing the most common genes and DNA. TCRdb's processing, not the authors' own work, is the source of the V and J calls. In this sample the table shows roughly 99,000 distinct CDR3 sequences, roughly 19% of which occur a single time. Less than 25% of the sample goes to the ten largest clones.

The CDR3, cysteine through phenylalanine, is 18 amino acids long. This entry keeps only the CDR3 DNA: 54 bases, framed from base 1. Relative to germline, V is missing 0 bases and J is missing 2 bases, with 10 bases of the junction outside any gene match. As encoded in the germline V gene (reference sequence), CDR1 is LNHNV while CDR2 is YYDKDF. The receptor was derived from a male donor with early-stage non-small cell lung cancer. The chain uses TRBV15 and TRBJ1-5, and 7 junctional nucleotides match TRBD1. Material: PBMCs, obtained at follow-up. CDR3 region: CATSRDSNTGDGNQPQHF. The DNA reads as follows: TGTGCCACCAGCAGAGATTCGAATACAGGGGATGGCAATCAGCCCCAGCATTTT.